The table lists the clone carrying this TCR beta chain with a few counts. Its antigen is undetermined. This record belongs to a study of T cells in Graves' hyperthyroidism and ophthalmopathy. Study conclusions and caveats: Blood also contained most expanded thyroid clonotypes above 0.001.

From RNA transcripts, TCR beta CDR3 regions were amplified. Initially, a first-round RT-PCR of the TCR CDR3 employed the HTBI primer set. TCRdb reanalysed the multiplex PCR reads using MiXCR and keeps one entry per CDR3 protein. The sample consists of roughly 350,000 distinct CDR3 sequences, 14% of them appearing once. This CDR3 has 16 residues. The germline V and J ends were trimmed by 1 base and 2 bases, with 13 bases remaining between them. The germline V gene encodes CDR1 LGHDT and CDR2 YNNKEL (reference sequence). This chain uses TRBV3-1 with TRBJ2-3, with a possible D match to TRBD2 (6 bases). The clonotype originates from a woman in her twenties or thirties with Graves' hyperthyroidism. The sample consisted of blood. The CDR3 nucleotides are TGTGCCAGCAGCCAAGGGTCGGGACTTGACACAGATACGCAGTATTTT. Its protein product is CASSQGSGLDTDTQYF.